This T cell receptor (beta chain) was identified during a study of spatial heterogeneity in lung cancer. Study-wide results and limits: It was found that expanded intratumoral alpha and beta TCR counts tracked tumor mutation counts.

Stated time point: sample taken at primary tumor resection. TCRdb redid the calling of the 5' RACE reads with MiXCR, one entry per CDR3 protein. The sample lists 20,000 to 30,000 distinct CDR3 sequences; roughly 9% were seen once. V lost 2 bases and J lost 4, with 17 bases in between. Looked up from germline, CDR1 is MNHEY and CDR2 is SVGAGI. The CDR3 runs 16 residues. In its sample, this clonotype was seen many times. Its specificity is not known. The material sequenced was lung tumor tissue, taken at surgery. This sequence was found in a male donor with early-stage non-small cell lung cancer. The chain recombines TRBV6-5 with TRBJ1-2; tentatively, D is TRBD1 (5 bases). Written as DNA, the CDR3 is TGTGCCAGCAGTTACGGGGCACGGACCAACTTCTATGGCTACACCTTC. It translates to CASSYGARTNFYGYTF.